One and the same sample provided the 27 T cell receptor beta chains below, sequenced in a study of metastatic and nonmetastatic thyroid tumors. Each patient went into thyroid surgery without having received any treatment. TCRdb re-called clones from the PCR reads using MiXCR. The profile shows tens of thousands of clones, roughly 11% of them singletons. The sample was blood. The receptors stem from a female donor with papillary thyroid cancer or a benign thyroid nodule (not recorded which). Some clones in this sample may be carry-over from other donors' samples.

This clone was recorded many times. The CDR3 nucleotides read TGTGCCAGCAGCTACAATACGGGACAGCGCACTGAAGCTTTCTTT. It codes for CASSYNTGQRTEAFF. V is TRBV11-3 and J is TRBJ1-1; TRBD1 aligns across 7 bases. The germline V gene encodes CDR1 SGHNT and CDR2 YENEEA. CDR3 size: 15 residues. J gave up 4 bases and V 4 bases, and 9 bases lay outside the gene matches.

This clone appeared many times. This chain joins TRBV28 and TRBJ1-5; 11 bases match TRBD1. With V trimmed by 5 bases and J by 6 bases, 9 bases remained unmatched. The CDR3 is 16 residues long. Germline loops: CDR1 MDHEN, CDR2 SYDVKM. The CDR3, as DNA: TGTGCCAGCAGTCCCGGGACAGGGGGGCATGGTCAGCCCCAGCATTTT. Amino acid sequence: CASSPGTGGHGQPQHF.

This clone was found many times. The V and J genes are TRBV11-2 and TRBJ2-7; D might be TRBD1 (6 bases). The CDR3 is made up of 15 amino acids. V was cut by 5 bases and J by 6 bases, with 20 bases left in between. Germline V gene sequence: CDR1 SGHAT, CDR2 FQNNGV. The CDR3 is CASSQIGGGPLEQYF. In DNA form, the CDR3 reads TGTGCCAGCAGCCAAATTGGGGGCGGCCCCCTCGAGCAGTACTTC.

At least ten counts were recorded for this clone. The junction differs from germline at one of its ends, possibly a read error. V gene TRBV9 combines with J gene TRBJ1-3, with D possibly being TRBD1 (5 bases). Germline lookup yields CDR1 SGDLS and CDR2 YYNGEE. There are 12 residues in the CDR3. The chain's CDR3 is CASSLSGRDVNF. In DNA, the CDR3 is TGTGCCAGCAGCCTGTCCGGGCGGGACGTTAATTTT.

The chain links TRBV7-6 to TRBJ2-7; no clear D. The CDR3 loop spans 15 amino acids. V lost 1 base, J lost 4 bases, and 14 bases lay in between. Germline CDR1 SGHVS, CDR2 FNYEAQ. CDR3 region: CASSLVAVPVYEQYF. The CDR3, as DNA: TGTGCCAGCAGCTTAGTGGCGGTCCCGGTTTACGAGCAGTACTTC.

This clone came up many times. This rearrangement joins TRBV2 to TRBJ2-7; D is unclear. Trimming removed 3 bases from V and 3 bases from J, with 9 bases in between. Germline CDR1 reads SNHLY; CDR2 reads FYNNEI. This CDR3 is built from 13 residues. CDR3 amino acids: CASSDGRVYEQYF. In DNA, the CDR3 is TGTGCCAGCAGTGATGGCCGGGTCTACGAGCAGTACTTC.

This clone was found many times. The chain couples TRBV12-3 or TRBV12-4 to TRBJ2-5; 7 bases match TRBD2. V trimming: 1 base; J trimming: 4 bases; junction bases outside the gene matches: 0. There are 13 residues in the CDR3. The CDR3 nucleotides read TGTGCCAGCAGTTTAGGGGGGGGAGAGACCCAGTACTTC. It yields the protein CASSLGGGETQYF.

This clone was picked up many times. The CDR3: CASSLVDRSPLHF. In nucleotides, the CDR3 is TGTGCCAGCAGCTTAGTGGACCGTTCACCCCTCCACTTT. J is TRBJ1-6 and V is TRBV7-2; no definite D call. This CDR3 has 13 residues. V dropped 1 base and J dropped 9 bases, with 7 bases sitting between them. The germline gives CDR1 SGHTA, CDR2 FQGNSA.

This clone was detected ten times or more. The rearrangement joins TRBV4-1 to TRBJ2-1; perhaps TRBD2 as D (5 bases). V gave up 0 bases and J gave up 10 bases, with 13 bases separating them. The CDR3 runs 14 residues. Germline values: CDR1 MGHRA, CDR2 YSYEKL. The DNA for the CDR3 is TGCGCCAGCAGCCAAGAGTGGAGGCTAGAAGAGCAGTTCTTC. Protein: CASSQEWRLEEQFF.

This clone appeared many times. The chain is built from TRBV5-1 and TRBJ2-5, with 15 bases lining up with TRBD2. Germline V CDR1 and CDR2: SGHRS, YFSETQ. The length of the CDR3 is 16 residues. With V trimmed by 3 bases and J by 5 bases, 5 bases remained unmatched. The CDR3 is CASSSGLAGGGETQYF. The CDR3 DNA sequence: TGCGCCAGCAGCTCCGGACTAGCGGGAGGGGGGGAGACCCAGTACTTC.

This clone was seen at least ten times. The rearrangement links TRBV7-2 to TRBJ2-5; D perhaps matches TRBD1 (5 bases). Germline lookup yields CDR1 SGHTA and CDR2 FQGNSA. With 3 bases removed from V and 3 bases from J, the gap between germline ends came to 8 bases. The CDR3 runs 13 residues. The DNA of the CDR3 is TGTGCCAGCAGCTTTGGCAGGGAAGAGACCCAGTACTTC. Protein sequence: CASSFGREETQYF. The full variable domain, in which reference TRBV7-2 and TRBJ2-5 provide the parts outside the CDR3, is GAGVSQSPSNKVTEKGKDVELRCDPISGHTALYWYRQSLGQGLEFLIYFQGNSAPDKSGLPSDRFSAERTGGSVSTLTIQRTQQEDSAVYLCASSFGREETQYFGPGTRLLVL.

This clone occurred many times. This chain links TRBV28 with TRBJ2-2; tentative D call: TRBD2 (5 bases). This CDR3 region has 13 residues. The V end was cut by 2 bases, the J end by 8 bases, with 9 bases between. CDR1 is MDHEN, CDR2 SYDVKM, per germline. CDR3 protein: CASSLLRAGELFF. CDR3 in DNA: TGTGCCAGCAGTTTACTGAGGGCTGGGGAGCTGTTTTTT.

This clone was seen repeatedly, ten times or more. V usage is TRBV4-2 and J usage is TRBJ2-2, with 12 bases fitting TRBD1. This CDR3 region has 16 residues. Germline lookup yields CDR1 LGHNA and CDR2 YNFKEQ. Losses at the gene ends were 7 bases for V and 3 bases for J; bases not matched to a gene: 6. The CDR3 spells CASTPGQGADTGELFF. The CDR3 DNA sequence: TGTGCCAGCACCCCGGGACAGGGGGCAGACACCGGGGAGCTGTTTTTT.

In the case of this clone: A much larger clone differs by one base, so this may be a read error. The same CDR3 can be traced to other DNA sequences in this sample. V is TRBV28 and J is TRBJ1-4; 11 positions agree with TRBD1. CDR3 size: 15 residues. Trimming removed 6 bases from V and 6 bases from J; junction bases left unmatched: 6. Germline values: CDR1 MDHEN, CDR2 SYDVKM. The CDR3 protein is CASRGWGQGDEKLFF. CDR3 bases: TGTGCCAGCAGAGGGTGGGGACAGGGGGATGAAAAACTGTTTTTT.

This clone occurred many times. This CDR3 is CASSPPEGNTIYF. CDR3 sequence (DNA): TGTGCCAGTAGTCCACCCGAGGGAAACACCATATATTTT. The rearrangement links TRBV19 to TRBJ1-3; D call uncertain. This CDR3 is 13 amino acids long. Trimming took off 5 bases at V and 4 bases at J, with 9 bases between the two ends. Germline CDR1 reads LNHDA; CDR2 reads SQIVND (reference sequence).

At least ten counts were recorded for this clone. The V and J genes are TRBV13 and TRBJ2-7; maybe TRBD2 (5 bases). The CDR3 has 14 residues. V lost 5 bases, J lost 3 bases, and 14 bases lay in between. Germline V CDR1 and CDR2: PRHDT, FYEKMQ (reference sequence). CDR3 residues: CASSHRSEGYEQYF. The CDR3, as DNA: TGTGCCAGCAGCCACCGTTCTGAGGGCTACGAGCAGTACTTC.

This clone has at least ten counts. The gene calls are TRBV28 and TRBJ1-2; 11 bases fit TRBD1. The CDR3 loop spans 16 amino acids. Germline CDR1 reads MDHEN; CDR2 reads SYDVKM. Germline trimming cut 3 bases from V and 3 bases from J; bases unmatched to any gene: 6. The CDR3 nucleotides are TGTGCCAGCAGTTTTGTCAGGACAGGGGGCCACTATGGCTACACCTTC. As protein: CASSFVRTGGHYGYTF.

The V and J genes are TRBV20-1 and TRBJ2-7, with TRBD1 matching over 9 bases. Losses at the gene ends were 6 bases for V and 3 bases for J; bases not matched to a gene: 3. The CDR3 extends over 12 amino acids. Per germline, CDR1 DFQATT and CDR2 SNEGSKA (reference sequence). Here the CDR3 DNA reads TGCAGTGCGCCGGGACAGGGCTACGAGCAGTACTTC. Amino acids: CSAPGQGYEQYF.

Worth noting for this clone: A much larger clone differs by one base, so this may be a read error. Other DNA sequences from this sample encode an identical CDR3 as well. V is TRBV6-1 and J is TRBJ2-5, with 8 bases that match TRBD1. This CDR3 has 14 amino acids. Germline CDR1 reads MNHNS; CDR2 reads SASEGT. The chain's CDR3 is CASSLLDRGETQYF. The CDR3 coding sequence is TGTGCCAGCAGTCTCCTCGACAGGGGAGAGACTCAGTACTTC.

This clone appeared a few times. This sequence joins TRBV14 and TRBJ2-5; no clear D. This CDR3 region has 14 residues. Germline V lookup: CDR1 SGHDN, CDR2 FVKESK. Deletions cut 2 bases from V and 5 bases from J, with 12 bases between. The DNA of the CDR3 is TGTGCCAGCAGCCAAAGGCAGCTCACGGAGACCCAGTACTTC. Its protein product is CASSQRQLTETQYF.

This clone was detected only once. The CDR3 loop reads CASSHLSHRLIYEQYF. The CDR3 nucleotides are TGCGCCAGCAGCCACCTTTCGCACAGACTAATCTACGAGCAGTACTTC. The chain recombines TRBV4-1 with TRBJ2-7, with D perhaps TRBD2 (5 bases). The CDR3 runs 16 residues. V was trimmed by 3 bases and J by 3 bases, leaving 18 bases between them. Germline assignment: CDR1 MGHRA and CDR2 YSYEKL.

A word on this clone: Just one base apart from a much larger clone, this may be a read error. The rearrangement uses TRBV5-6 and TRBJ2-3, with D unclear. The germline V gene encodes CDR1 SGHDT and CDR2 YYEEEE. CDR3 length equals 13 residues. Trimming shortened V by 1 base and J by 8 bases, and 11 bases separated the two germline ends. The CDR3 DNA reads as TGTGCCAGCAGCTTGTCCTGGGCAGGTACGCAGTATTTT. It encodes CASSLSWAGTQYF.

This clone showed up many times. The rearrangement uses TRBV11-1 and TRBJ1-1; the match to TRBD1 covers 9 bases. Germline V gene data show CDR1 as SGHAT and CDR2 as FQDESV (reference sequence). J lost 3 bases, V lost 5 bases, and 10 bases had no gene match. The CDR3 extends over 16 amino acids. CDR3 nucleotide sequence: TGTGCCAGCAGCGAAGGGACAGGGTATGTTGACACTGAAGCTTTCTTT. Translated: CASSEGTGYVDTEAFF.

Many counts were recorded for this clone. This sequence joins TRBV11-2 and TRBJ2-7; 10 bases align to TRBD1. V shed 5 bases and J 4 bases; nucleotides not matched to a gene: 11. The CDR3 runs to 16 residues. The germline CDR1 and CDR2 sequences are SGHAT and FQNNGV. CDR3 coding DNA: TGTGCCAGCAGCGCGGCACCGGGACAGGGGCTATACGAGCAGTACTTC. Translated: CASSAAPGQGLYEQYF.

This clone is judged medium-sized. V and J are TRBV20-1 and TRBJ1-1; D might be TRBD1 (5 bases). In germline, CDR1 is DFQATT, CDR2 SNEGSKA (reference sequence). The CDR3 covers 15 residues. With 1 base removed from V and 2 bases from J, the gap between germline ends came to 14 bases. The CDR3 DNA reads as TGCAGTGCTAGAGTCCTAGCTTGGGGCAACACTGAAGCTTTCTTT. Residues: CSARVLAWGNTEAFF.

This clone was found many times. V and J are TRBV7-9 and TRBJ2-2; D ambiguous. Germline lookup yields CDR1 SEHNR and CDR2 FQNEAQ (reference sequence). This CDR3 is 15 amino acids long. Trimming took 6 bases from V and 6 from J, leaving 17 bases between them. Here the CDR3 reads CASSFRIGSAGELFF. The CDR3 nucleotides read TGTGCCAGCAGTTTTAGGATCGGGTCGGCCGGGGAGCTGTTTTTT.

This clone was seen many times. The V and J genes are TRBV19 and TRBJ2-5; D not resolved. V dropped 3 bases and J dropped 3 bases, with 14 bases sitting between them. The CDR3 is made up of 15 amino acids. CDR1 is LNHDA, CDR2 SQIVND, per germline (reference sequence). The DNA of the CDR3 is TGTGCCAGTAGTATCCACGTCCTTAAAAAAGAGACCCAGTACTTC. It codes for CASSIHVLKKETQYF.